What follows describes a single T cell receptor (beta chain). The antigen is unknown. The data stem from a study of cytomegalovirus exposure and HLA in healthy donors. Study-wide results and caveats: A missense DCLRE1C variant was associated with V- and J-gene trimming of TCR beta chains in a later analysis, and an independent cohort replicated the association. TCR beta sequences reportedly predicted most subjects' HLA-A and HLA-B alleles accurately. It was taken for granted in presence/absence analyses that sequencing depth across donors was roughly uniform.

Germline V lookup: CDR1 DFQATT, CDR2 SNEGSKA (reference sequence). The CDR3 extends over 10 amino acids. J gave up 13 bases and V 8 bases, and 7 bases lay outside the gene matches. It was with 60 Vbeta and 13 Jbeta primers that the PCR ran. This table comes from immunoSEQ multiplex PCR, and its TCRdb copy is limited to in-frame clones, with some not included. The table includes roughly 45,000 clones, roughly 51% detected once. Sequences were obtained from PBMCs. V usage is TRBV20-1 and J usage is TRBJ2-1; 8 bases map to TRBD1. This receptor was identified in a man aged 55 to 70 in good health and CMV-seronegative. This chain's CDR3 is CSPMGQEQFF. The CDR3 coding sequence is TGCAGTCCTATGGGACAGGAACAGTTCTTC.